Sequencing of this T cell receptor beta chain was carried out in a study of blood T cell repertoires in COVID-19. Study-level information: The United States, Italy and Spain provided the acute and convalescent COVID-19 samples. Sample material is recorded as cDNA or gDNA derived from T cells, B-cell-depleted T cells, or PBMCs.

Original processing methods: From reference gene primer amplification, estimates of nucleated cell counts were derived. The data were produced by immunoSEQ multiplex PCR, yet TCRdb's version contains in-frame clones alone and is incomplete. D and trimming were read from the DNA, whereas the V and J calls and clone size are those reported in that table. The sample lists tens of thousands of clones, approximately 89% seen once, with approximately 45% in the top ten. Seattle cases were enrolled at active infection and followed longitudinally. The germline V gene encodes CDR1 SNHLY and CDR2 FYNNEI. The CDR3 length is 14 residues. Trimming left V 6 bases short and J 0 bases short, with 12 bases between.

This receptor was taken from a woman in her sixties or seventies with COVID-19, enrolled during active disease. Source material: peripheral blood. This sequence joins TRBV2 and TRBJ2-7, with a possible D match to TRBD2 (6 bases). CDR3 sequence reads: CASRNSEGSYEQYF. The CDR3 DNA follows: TGTGCCAGCAGGAATTCGGAGGGCTCCTACGAGCAGTACTTC.